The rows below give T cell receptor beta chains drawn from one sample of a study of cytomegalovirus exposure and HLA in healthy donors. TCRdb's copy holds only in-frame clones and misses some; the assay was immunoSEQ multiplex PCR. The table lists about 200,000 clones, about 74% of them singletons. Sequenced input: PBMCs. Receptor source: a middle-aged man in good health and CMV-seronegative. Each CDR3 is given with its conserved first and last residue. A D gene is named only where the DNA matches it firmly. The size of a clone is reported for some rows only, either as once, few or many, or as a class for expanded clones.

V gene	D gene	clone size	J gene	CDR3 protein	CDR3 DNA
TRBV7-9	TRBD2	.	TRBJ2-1	CSSSGLAGGDEQFF	TGTTCCAGCAGCGGCCTAGCGGGGGGCGATGAGCAGTTCTTC
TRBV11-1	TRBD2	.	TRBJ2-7	CASSPRTSGAYEQYF	TGTGCCAGCAGCCCTAGGACTAGCGGTGCCTACGAGCAGTACTTC
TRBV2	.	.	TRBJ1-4	CASSPLGARDEKLFF	TGTGCCAGCAGTCCCTTGGGGGCGCGGGATGAAAAACTGTTTTTT
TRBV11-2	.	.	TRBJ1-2	CASSSSENYGYTF	TGTGCCAGCAGCTCCTCAGAAAACTATGGCTACACCTTC
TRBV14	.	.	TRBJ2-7	CASSQLSVYEQYF	TGTGCCAGCAGCCAACTCTCGGTCTACGAGCAGTACTTC
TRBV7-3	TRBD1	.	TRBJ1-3	CASSLRQGLAGNTIYF	TGTGCCAGCAGCTTAAGACAGGGCTTAGCTGGAAACACCATATATTTT
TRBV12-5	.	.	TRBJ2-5	CASGGPQETQYF	TGTGCTAGCGGGGGGCCCCAAGAGACCCAGTACTTC
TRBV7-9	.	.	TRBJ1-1	CASCQVSSNFYVNTEAFF	TGTGCCAGCTGTCAGGTCTCCTCCAATTTTTATGTAAACACTGAAGCTTTCTTT
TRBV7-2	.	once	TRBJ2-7	CASSLVHEGYEQYF	TGTGCCAGCAGCTTAGTCCACGAGGGTTACGAGCAGTACTTC
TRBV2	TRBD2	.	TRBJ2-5	CASSERLAGGGRETQYF	TGTGCCAGCAGTGAAAGGCTAGCGGGAGGGGGTAGAGAGACCCAGTACTTC
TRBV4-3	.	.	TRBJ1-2	CASSQESGQPYGYTF	TGCGCCAGCAGCCAAGAATCCGGACAGCCCTATGGCTACACCTTC
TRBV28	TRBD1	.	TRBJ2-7	CASDSLGTGAYEQYF	TGTGCCAGCGACTCCCTGGGGACAGGAGCCTACGAGCAGTACTTC
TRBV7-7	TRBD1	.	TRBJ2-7	CASSLEGTGQGALSSYEQYF	TGTGCCAGCAGCTTAGAGGGAACGGGACAGGGGGCCTTAAGCTCCTACGAGCAGTACTTC
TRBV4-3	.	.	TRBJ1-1	CASSQDSGRSNTEAFF	TGCGCCAGCAGCCAAGACTCCGGCAGGTCGAACACTGAAGCTTTCTTT
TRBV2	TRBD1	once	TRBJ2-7	CASRGTGENPYEQYF	TGTGCCAGCCGAGGGACAGGAGAAAACCCTTACGAGCAGTACTTC
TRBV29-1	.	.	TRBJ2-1	CSVEPASSYNEQFF	TGCAGCGTTGAGCCTGCCAGCTCCTACAATGAGCAGTTCTTC
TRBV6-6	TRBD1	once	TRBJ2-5	CASREGGETQYF	TGTGCCAGCAGGGAAGGGGGCGAGACCCAGTACTTC
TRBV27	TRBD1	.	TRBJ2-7	CASGRGYEQYF	TGTGCCAGCGGCAGGGGGTACGAGCAGTACTTC
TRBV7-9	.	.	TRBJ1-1	CASSTRGLNTEAFF	TGTGCCAGCAGCACTCGAGGGTTGAACACTGAAGCTTTCTTT
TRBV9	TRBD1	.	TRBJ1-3	CASSSSTGLSGNTIYF	TGTGCCAGCAGCTCCTCGACAGGGCTCTCTGGAAACACCATATATTTT
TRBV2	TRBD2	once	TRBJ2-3	CASSVGTSGPTDTQYF	TGTGCCAGCAGTGTAGGGACTAGCGGACCAACAGATACGCAGTATTTT
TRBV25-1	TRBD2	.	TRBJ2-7	CASLAGYGYEQYF	TGTGCCAGTCTAGCGGGATATGGTTACGAGCAGTACTTC
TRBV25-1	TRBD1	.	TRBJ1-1	CASSEYYARGDTEAFF	TGTGCCAGCAGTGAATATTACGCCAGGGGGGACACTGAAGCTTTCTTT
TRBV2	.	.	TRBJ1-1	CASMTGPRNTEAFF	TGTGCCAGCATGACAGGCCCAAGGAACACTGAAGCTTTCTTT
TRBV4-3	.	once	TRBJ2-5	CASSQESGYWETQYF	TGCGCCAGCAGCCAAGAATCCGGGTACTGGGAGACCCAGTACTTC
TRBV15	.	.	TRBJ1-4	CATSREGGVNEKLFF	TGTGCCACCAGCAGAGAAGGGGGGGTCAATGAAAAACTGTTTTTT
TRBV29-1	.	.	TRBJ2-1	CSVWTGPSYNEQFF	TGCAGCGTCTGGACTGGCCCCTCCTACAATGAGCAGTTCTTC
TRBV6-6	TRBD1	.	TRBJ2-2	CASSYLGQGGTGELFF	TGTGCCAGCAGTTACCTTGGACAGGGTGGGACCGGGGAGCTGTTTTTT
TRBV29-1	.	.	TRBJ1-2	CSVDYDNNYGYTF	TGCAGCGTTGATTACGACAACAACTATGGCTACACCTTC
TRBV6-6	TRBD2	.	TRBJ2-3	CASRTAGVDDTQYF	TGTGCCAGCAGAACAGCGGGAGTGGATGATACGCAGTATTTT
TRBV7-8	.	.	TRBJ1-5	CASSLSGGPSNQPQHF	TGTGCCAGCAGCTTAAGCGGGGGGCCTAGCAATCAGCCCCAGCATTTT
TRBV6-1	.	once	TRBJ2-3	CASSAGQWDTQYF	TGTGCCAGCAGTGCCGGACAGTGGGATACGCAGTATTTT
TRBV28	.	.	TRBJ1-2	CASSLGRTNGYTF	TGTGCCAGCAGTCTCGGGCGGACTAATGGCTACACCTTC
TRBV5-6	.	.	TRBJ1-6	CASRGLSSYNSPLHF	TGTGCCAGCAGGGGACTGAGCTCCTATAATTCACCCCTCCACTTT
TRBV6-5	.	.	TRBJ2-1	CASSRHGNEQFF	TGTGCCAGCAGCCGACACGGCAATGAGCAGTTCTTC
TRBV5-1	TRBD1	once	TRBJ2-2	CASSFWTGRGELFF	TGCGCCAGCAGCTTCTGGACAGGCCGGGGGGAGCTGTTTTTT
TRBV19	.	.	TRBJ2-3	CASSTGLRTDTQYF	TGTGCCAGTAGTACGGGACTCCGCACAGATACGCAGTATTTT
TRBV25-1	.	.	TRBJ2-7	CASSDSQVNFYEQYF	TGTGCCAGCAGTGACTCCCAGGTTAATTTCTACGAGCAGTACTTC
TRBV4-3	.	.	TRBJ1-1	CASSRGREAFF	TGCGCCAGCAGCCGGGGCAGGGAAGCTTTCTTT
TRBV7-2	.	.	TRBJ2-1	CASTHEASLYEQFF	TGTGCCAGCACCCACGAGGCTAGCTTATACGAGCAGTTCTTC
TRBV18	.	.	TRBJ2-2	CASSPGTANTGELFF	TGTGCCAGCTCACCGGGCACAGCGAACACCGGGGAGCTGTTTTTT
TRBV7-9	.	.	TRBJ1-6	CASSPPQGNSPLHF	TGTGCCAGCAGCCCACCTCAGGGGAACTCACCCCTCCACTTT
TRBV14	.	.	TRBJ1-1	CASSQQSNTEAFF	TGTGCCAGCAGCCAACAGTCGAACACTGAAGCTTTCTTT
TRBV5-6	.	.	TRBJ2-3	CASSLWSSTDTQYF	TGTGCCAGCAGCTTGTGGAGTAGCACAGATACGCAGTATTTT
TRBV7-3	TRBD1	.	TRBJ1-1	CASSLRDRGPTEAFF	TGTGCCAGCAGCCTCCGGGACAGGGGGCCCACTGAAGCTTTCTTT
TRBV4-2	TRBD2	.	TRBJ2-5	CASSQGQGGETQYF	TGTGCCAGCAGCCAAGGGCAGGGAGGGGAGACCCAGTACTTC
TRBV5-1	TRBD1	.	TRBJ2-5	CASSTGQGAQETQYF	TGCGCCAGCAGCACAGGACAGGGGGCCCAAGAGACCCAGTACTTC
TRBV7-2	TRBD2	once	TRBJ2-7	CASRSPGTSGAEQYF	TGTGCCAGCAGATCCCCCGGGACTAGCGGGGCCGAGCAGTACTTC
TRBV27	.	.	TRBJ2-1	CASSLLSRGIYNEQFF	TGTGCCAGCAGTTTATTGTCCAGGGGAATTTACAATGAGCAGTTCTTC
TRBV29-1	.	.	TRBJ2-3	CSVVSQGGPTDTQYF	TGCAGCGTTGTCAGTCAGGGCGGCCCCACAGATACGCAGTATTTT